This TCR beta chain was profiled in a study of blood T cells in healthy people across ages. Study-wide results and caveats: The donors' CMV status was not determined, possibly confounding changes in expanded clonotypes.

This clonotype occurred a few times. Its matching antigen is unknown. A second PCR, run for roughly 7 to 11 cycles, used a sample-barcoded 5' primer plus a J-beta primer mix. From the 5' RACE reads, TCRdb called clonotypes with MiXCR, one entry per CDR3 protein. Of 600,000 to 800,000 distinct CDR3 sequences in the sample, roughly 20% are singletons; the top ten hold roughly 3.6%. The individuals who served as donors were healthy Caucasians living in Russia, aged roughly 6 to 95. In each sample, at least 6 million PBMCs were isolated. Material: blood. This clonotype originated in a man in his 70s in good health.

The CDR3 sequence: CSVEDRFMENTIYF. The CDR3 DNA follows: TGCAGCGTTGAAGACAGGTTCATGGAAAACACCATATATTTT. The J gene is TRBJ1-3, the V gene TRBV29-1; D gene uncertain. Germline CDR1 and CDR2: SQVTM and ANQGSEA. Trimming removed 0 bases at V and 6 bases at J, with 12 bases between. The CDR3 is 14 residues long.